This T cell receptor beta chain appears in the sequencing data of a study of PD-1 blockade in classical Hodgkin lymphoma. Study-level results: Prior to therapy, complete responders displayed diversity much like that of newly diagnosed patients. Patients starting nivolumab less than 1 year after ASCT had lower diversity and were excluded from later analyses. Newly diagnosed patients reportedly trailed healthy donors in baseline TCR diversity.

Sample time point: cycle 4 day 1 (C4D1), after more than 5 weeks of nivolumab. Relapse was seen in all patients after autologous stem cell transplantation, and brentuximab vedotin exposure was variable. On this clone itself: Its antigen is as yet unknown.

This table comes from immunoSEQ multiplex PCR, and its TCRdb copy is limited to in-frame clones, with some not included. The data show roughly 60,000 clones, under 95% seen once. The CDR3 has 14 residues. Germline V gene data show CDR1 as SNHLY and CDR2 as FYNNEI. V was pared by 0 bases and J by 7 bases, with 9 bases between. The sample consisted of peripheral blood mononuclear cells (PBMCs), taken before the fourth cycle of nivolumab. This chain joins TRBV2 and TRBJ2-2; D not resolved. This TCR derives from a human donor with classical Hodgkin lymphoma. Here the CDR3 reads CASSEAGGFGELFF. CDR3 DNA sequence: TGTGCCAGCAGTGAAGCGGGTGGGTTCGGGGAGCTGTTTTTT.